This T cell receptor (beta chain) is drawn from a study of T cells in localized non-small cell lung cancer. Data came from immunoSEQ multiplex PCR; TCRdb stores just in-frame clones and leaves some out. The repertoire consists of tens of thousands of clones, with 80% to 90% occurring once and the leading ten covering around a tenth. The sequence derives from a woman aged 35-75 years with stage I lung adenocarcinoma. This sample comprised peripheral blood, obtained before any cancer treatment.

CDR3 sequence reads: CAWNRGSTNEKLFF. The CDR3 DNA follows: TGTGCCTGGAACAGGGGTTCAACTAATGAAAAACTGTTTTTT. The V call is TRBV30, the J call TRBJ1-4; 7 positions match TRBD1. The V gene end was trimmed by 4 bases and the J gene end by 0 bases; junction bases not matched to a gene: 2. This CDR3 has 14 amino acids. Germline V CDR1 and CDR2: GTSNPN, SVGIG (reference sequence).